The 21 T cell receptor beta chains reported below all come from one sample, sequenced in a study of blood T cell repertoires in COVID-19. Method: immunoSEQ multiplex PCR; TCRdb's copy keeps in-frame clones and lacks some. Of a few hundred thousand clones listed, more than 85% are singletons. The specimen was PBMCs or T cells enriched from blood (not recorded which). The receptors originated from a woman between 40 and 55 years old who had been exposed to COVID-19.

The chain links TRBV5-4 to TRBJ2-3, with TRBD1 matching over 9 bases. Germline assignment: CDR1 SGHNT and CDR2 YYREEE (reference sequence). V gave up 4 bases and J gave up 2 bases; unmatched junction bases: 11. The CDR3 has 17 residues. The CDR3 coding sequence is TGTGCCAGCAGCACCCCACGGACAGGGGCCTTCACAGATACGCAGTATTTT. This sequence encodes CASSTPRTGAFTDTQYF.

This clone turned up a few times. The chain links TRBV28 to TRBJ2-7; TRBD2 agrees at 8 bases. The V segment lost 6 bases and the J segment 4 bases; nucleotides outside the gene matches: 11. Germline lookup yields CDR1 MDHEN and CDR2 SYDVKM. The CDR3 is 15 residues long. The CDR3: CASRPGASGSYEQYF. The CDR3 DNA sequence: TGTGCCAGCAGGCCGGGGGCGAGCGGGAGTTACGAGCAGTACTTC.

This clone has just a few counts. The chain employs TRBV19 and TRBJ2-7, with 9 bases matching TRBD1. Germline CDR1 and CDR2: LNHDA and SQIVND (reference sequence). Trimming took 8 bases from V and 6 from J; bases not matched to a gene: 14. The CDR3 covers 15 residues. The CDR3 nucleotides read TGTGCCAGTCGAGACCTCGGAGGACAGGGGAGCGAGCAGTACTTC. This translates into CASRDLGGQGSEQYF. The entire variable domain, with the rest obtained from reference TRBV19 and TRBJ2-7, is as follows: DGGITQSPKYLFRKEGQNVTLSCEQNLNHDAMYWYRQDPGQGLRLIYYSQIVNDFQKGDIAEGYSVSREKKESFPLTVTSAQKNPTAFYLCASRDLGGQGSEQYFGPGTRLTVT.

This clone occurred once. This chain links TRBV12-3 or TRBV12-4 with TRBJ1-6; weak D call: TRBD1 (5 bases). This CDR3 spans 13 amino acids. The V gene lost 9 bases and the J gene lost 10 bases, with 16 bases spanning the gap. CDR3 in DNA: TGTGCCAGTCAGAAAACGCGGGGCTCACCCCTCCACTTT. Protein: CASQKTRGSPLHF.

The chain employs TRBV30 and TRBJ1-1, with no clear D. Trimming shortened V by 4 bases and J by 0 bases, and 9 bases separated the two germline ends. CDR3 length: 13 amino acids. The germline V gene encodes CDR1 GTSNPN and CDR2 SVGIG (reference sequence). In DNA form, the CDR3 reads TGTGCCTGGATGCGTTCGCTGAACACTGAAGCTTTCTTT. This translates into CAWMRSLNTEAFF.

This clone appeared a single time. CDR3 DNA sequence: TGTGCCAGCAGCTCGACCGGGACAGGGAATCAGCCCCAGCATTTT. Translation gives CASSSTGTGNQPQHF. The chain joins TRBV7-6 to TRBJ1-5; TRBD1 agrees at 9 bases. CDR1 SGHVS and CDR2 FNYEAQ come from the germline V gene. The V gene end was trimmed by 4 bases and the J gene end by 4 bases; junction bases not matched to a gene: 5. The CDR3 length is 15 residues.

V and J are TRBV19 and TRBJ2-2; D possibly corresponds to TRBD2 (5 bases). The germline V gene encodes CDR1 LNHDA and CDR2 SQIVND (reference sequence). Between the trimmed V and J ends, which lost 3 bases and 1 base, there was a span of 6 bases. The CDR3 contains 14 residues. The CDR3 coding sequence is TGTGCCAGTAGTATGGGGAGGAACACCGGGGAGCTGTTTTTT. Amino acid sequence: CASSMGRNTGELFF.

The chain carries TRBV19 and TRBJ1-2; perhaps TRBD1 as D (6 bases). Germline V gives CDR1 LNHDA, CDR2 SQIVND (reference sequence). V dropped 10 bases and J dropped 2 bases, with 11 bases sitting between them. The CDR3 loop spans 12 amino acids. Written as DNA, the CDR3 is TGTGCCATAGAGGGGGGGAACTATGGCTACACCTTC. Protein: CAIEGGNYGYTF.

The rearrangement joins TRBV7-2 to TRBJ2-1; perhaps TRBD2 as D (6 bases). The germline V and J ends were trimmed by 4 bases and 5 bases, with 15 bases remaining between them. Germline V gene data show CDR1 as SGHTA and CDR2 as FQGNSA. The CDR3 spans 15 residues. Written as DNA, the CDR3 is TGTGCCAGCAGCTCATCCGCCGGACTACACAATGAGCAGTTCTTC. Its translation: CASSSSAGLHNEQFF.

The chain combines TRBV6-1 with TRBJ1-5; 7 bases are shared with TRBD1. The CDR3 is 18 amino acids. Germline V gives CDR1 MNHNS, CDR2 SASEGT. Trimming cost V 3 bases and J 2 bases; bases outside gene matches: 13. This CDR3 reads CASSDPRQGRLGNQPQHF. For the CDR3, the DNA is TGTGCCAGCAGTGACCCAAGACAGGGCCGACTCGGCAATCAGCCCCAGCATTTT.

This chain joins TRBV15 and TRBJ1-5, with D possibly being TRBD1 (5 bases). CDR3 length: 16 residues. With 3 bases removed from V and 3 bases from J, the gap between germline ends came to 15 bases. Per the germline V gene, CDR1 is LNHNV and CDR2 is YYDKDF (reference sequence). The CDR3 sequence is CATSRYGEGNNQPQHF. The CDR3 DNA is TGTGCCACCAGCAGGTATGGGGAGGGGAACAATCAGCCCCAGCATTTT.

This rearrangement joins TRBV5-6 to TRBJ1-2; TRBD1 aligns across 11 bases. From germline, CDR1 is SGHDT and CDR2 YYEEEE. There are 15 residues in the CDR3. V lost 0 bases to trimming and J lost 2 bases; unmatched junction nucleotides: 0. This chain's CDR3 is CASSLGDRGNYGYTF. The CDR3 DNA sequence: TGTGCCAGCAGCTTGGGGGACAGGGGGAACTATGGCTACACCTTC.

The chain joins TRBV19 to TRBJ1-2, with no clear D. CDR3 length: 14 amino acids. Trimming stripped 3 bases from V and 4 bases from J, with 12 bases between. Germline CDR1 reads LNHDA; CDR2 reads SQIVND (reference sequence). The CDR3: CASSIEGQPYGYTF. In DNA, the CDR3 is TGTGCCAGTAGTATCGAGGGCCAACCCTATGGCTACACCTTC.

CDR3 sequence: CASSGPSYEQYF. In nucleotides, the CDR3 is TGTGCCAGCAGTGGTCCGTCCTACGAGCAGTACTTC. This chain joins TRBV2 and TRBJ2-7; D gene unclear. Germline V CDR1 and CDR2: SNHLY, FYNNEI. The V end was cut by 4 bases, the J end by 1 base, with 5 bases between. The length of the CDR3 is 12 residues.

A single count supports this clone. The chain has TRBV19 and TRBJ1-3; TRBD1 is a possible D gene (5 bases). The CDR3 contains 13 residues. V was cut by 10 bases and J by 2 bases, with 12 bases left in between. Germline CDR1 and CDR2: LNHDA and SQIVND (reference sequence). The CDR3 nucleotides read TGTGCCACCAGGGTGGCGGCTGGAAACACCATATATTTT. Translation: CATRVAAGNTIYF.

The rearrangement joins TRBV2 to TRBJ1-5, with a possible D match to TRBD1 (6 bases). Trimming removed 4 bases at V and 9 bases at J, with 16 bases between. The CDR3 totals 14 residues. CDR1 and CDR2 from the germline V gene are SNHLY and FYNNEI. This CDR3 is CASSGVQGWGPQHF. CDR3 in DNA: TGTGCCAGCAGTGGGGTACAGGGATGGGGGCCCCAGCATTTT. Filled out from reference TRBV2 and TRBJ1-5, the complete variable domain reads EPEVTQTPSHQVTQMGQEVILRCVPISNHLYFYWYRQILGQKVEFLVSFYNNEISEKSEIFDDQFSVERPDGSNFTLKIRSTKLEDSAMYFCASSGVQGWGPQHFGDGTRLSIL.

The rearrangement joins TRBV20-1 to TRBJ2-3, with D maybe TRBD2 (7 bases). V dropped 3 bases and J dropped 2 bases, with 12 bases sitting between them. Germline CDR1 and CDR2: DFQATT and SNEGSKA (reference sequence). CDR3 length: 14 residues. The CDR3 nucleotides are TGCAGTGCTAGTAGGGGGGGATCCACAGATACGCAGTATTTT. Residues: CSASRGGSTDTQYF.

The chain carries TRBV15 and TRBJ1-2, with 8 bases identical to TRBD1. Germline trimming cut 5 bases from V and 3 bases from J; bases unmatched to any gene: 8. Germline lookup yields CDR1 LNHNV and CDR2 YYDKDF (reference sequence). The CDR3 is 15 amino acids. In DNA, the CDR3 is TGTGCCACCAGCTTCGAGGACAGGGTCGACTATGGCTACACCTTC. Translated, it gives CATSFEDRVDYGYTF.

This clone was picked up one time. This chain links TRBV7-2 with TRBJ2-5; TRBD1 agrees at 7 bases. V shed 1 base, J shed 4 bases, and the junction held 9 bases outside the gene matches. Germline CDR1 is SGHTA and CDR2 is FQGNSA. The CDR3 contains 16 residues. CDR3 sequence: CASSLGQGSLGETQYF. The CDR3, as DNA: TGTGCCAGCAGCTTAGGACAGGGATCGTTGGGAGAGACCCAGTACTTC.

V and J are TRBV16 and TRBJ1-2; the match to TRBD1 covers 8 bases. Germline CDR1 reads KGHSY; CDR2 reads FQNENV. Trimming cost V 2 bases and J 4 bases; bases outside gene matches: 9. This CDR3 has 16 residues. The CDR3 region has the DNA TGTGCCAGCAGCCAAGCTCCGAGACAGGGGTCCTATGGCTACACCTTC. Its translation is CASSQAPRQGSYGYTF.

J is TRBJ2-5 and V is TRBV9; 10 positions match TRBD2. Unmatched junction bases numbered 4, after V lost 3 bases and J lost 5 bases. The CDR3 consists of 14 residues. Germline-derived CDR1 and CDR2 are SGDLS and YYNGEE. CDR3 region: CASSGSGGTETQYF. The DNA for the CDR3 is TGTGCCAGCAGCGGTAGCGGGGGGACGGAGACCCAGTACTTC.